This is a list of T cell receptor beta chains from one sample in a study of monozygotic twins with inflammatory bowel disease. TCRdb reanalyzed the 5' RACE reads, giving one entry per CDR3 protein sequence and no DNA. The sample includes approximately 400,000 distinct CDR3 sequences. Sequencing was done on a sample of blood. The receptors shown here come from a human donor with ulcerative colitis or Crohn's disease, or a healthy co-twin of an affected twin (not recorded which). Both conserved end residues are part of each CDR3.

TRBV10-3,12,TRBJ2-7,CAISPTLREQYF
TRBV29-1,14,TRBJ2-1,CSVLAGGTYNEQFF
TRBV20-1,15,TRBJ2-1,CSARDRKLAGAGQFF
TRBV12-3/TRBV12-4,16,TRBJ2-1,CASSIYSGGAHNEQFF
TRBV6-2/TRBV6-3,14,TRBJ1-5,CASTDGLAVQPQHF
TRBV12-3/TRBV12-4,13,TRBJ2-7,CASTLGPSYEQYF
TRBV18,13,TRBJ2-7,CASSPPEEYEQYF
TRBV5-1,15,TRBJ2-3,CASSLVQSSTDTQYF
TRBV5-1,14,TRBJ2-7,CASSFTGDDYEQYF
TRBV30,14,TRBJ2-5,CAWSLGGSQETQYF
TRBV7-2,14,TRBJ2-2,CASSQGLDTGELFF
TRBV12-3/TRBV12-4,14,TRBJ1-2,CASTLTGRDNGYTF
TRBV12-3/TRBV12-4,13,TRBJ2-4,CASSWDSENIQYF
TRBV7-2,15,TRBJ1-5,CASSLRTGYNQPQHF
TRBV28,12,TRBJ1-2,CASSRDTNGYTF
TRBV6-1,11,TRBJ2-7,CAYGDSYEQYF
TRBV6-1,14,TRBJ1-1,CASSPDLWNTEAFF
TRBV4-2,19,TRBJ2-1,CASSPLSKSVGVSYNEQFF
TRBV7-9,13,TRBJ2-7,CASSLAGGAEQYF
TRBV18,12,TRBJ2-7,CASSPIRDEQYF
TRBV30,13,TRBJ2-7,CAWRPAGSYEQYF
TRBV9,15,TRBJ2-7,CASSVGAGESYEQYF
TRBV10-3,13,TRBJ1-1,CAISESKDTEAFF
TRBV27,15,TRBJ2-7,CASSFLAGQGREQYF
TRBV19,15,TRBJ2-3,CASSIHRGQGDTQYF
TRBV5-1,16,TRBJ2-1,CASSDSTVTSGNEQFF
TRBV15,17,TRBJ1-5,CATSNPLGRDKYQPQHF
TRBV10-3,15,TRBJ2-7,CAISESGTGTYEQYF
TRBV6-1,14,TRBJ2-7,CASSEIATAYEQYF
TRBV4-1,15,TRBJ2-3,CASSQGRGAGDTQYF
TRBV20-1,14,TRBJ1-4,CSASHGQGGEKLFF
TRBV12-3/TRBV12-4,14,TRBJ1-4,CASSLQGLGEKLFF
TRBV5-5,14,TRBJ2-2,CASSLTGNTGELFF
TRBV7-3,15,TRBJ2-1,CASSLTSGGAYEQFF
TRBV23-1,20,TRBJ2-4,CASSQSIGDREQLAKNIQYF
TRBV6-2/TRBV6-3,14,TRBJ1-1,CASSYSLGNTEAFF
TRBV20-1,17,TRBJ2-3,CSASIGELAGGLGTQYF
TRBV7-9,14,TRBJ1-1,CASSYAGTGSEAFF
TRBV20-1,13,TRBJ1-1,CSAAQPANTEAYF
TRBV27,15,TRBJ1-6,CASSSRDRDNSPLHF
TRBV9,16,TRBJ1-2,CASSVSSLGTGDGYTF
TRBV5-4,15,TRBJ2-3,CASSPGQGPAGTQYF
TRBV6-1,16,TRBJ2-7,CASRQLTGDHSYEQYF
TRBV29-1,13,TRBJ2-1,CSVRVTGYGEQFF
TRBV2,16,TRBJ2-3,CASSELLAGGTDTQYF
TRBV7-9,13,TRBJ2-1,CASSPSLTNEQFF
TRBV2,16,TRBJ2-2,CASTGRTNPNTGELFF
TRBV3-1,15,TRBJ2-6,CASRRSRSGANVLTF
TRBV7-2,12,TRBJ2-7,CASSPGPSEQYF
TRBV5-4,13,TRBJ1-2,CASSSRQRYGYTF
TRBV5-1,15,TRBJ1-3,CASSRDGSSGNTIYF
TRBV7-2,13,TRBJ2-3,CASSFRQPDTQYF
TRBV20-1,13,TRBJ2-1,CSARTSAGNEQFF
TRBV7-2,15,TRBJ2-5,CASSLGPEPRETQYF
TRBV6-1,14,TRBJ1-5,CASTTRQGDQPQHF